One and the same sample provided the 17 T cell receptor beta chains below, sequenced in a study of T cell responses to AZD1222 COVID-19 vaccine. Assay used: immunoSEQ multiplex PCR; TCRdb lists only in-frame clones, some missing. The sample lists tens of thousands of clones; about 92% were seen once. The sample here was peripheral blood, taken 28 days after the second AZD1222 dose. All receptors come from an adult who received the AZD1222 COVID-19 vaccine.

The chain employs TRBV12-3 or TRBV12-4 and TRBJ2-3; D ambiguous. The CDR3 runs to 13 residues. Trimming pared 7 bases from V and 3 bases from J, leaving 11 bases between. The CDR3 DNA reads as TGTGCCAGCAAAAGCCCTAGAACAGATACGCAGTATTTT. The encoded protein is CASKSPRTDTQYF.

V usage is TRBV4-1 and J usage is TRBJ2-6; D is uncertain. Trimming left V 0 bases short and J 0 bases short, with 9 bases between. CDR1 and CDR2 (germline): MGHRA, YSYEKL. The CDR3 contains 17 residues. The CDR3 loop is CASSQDLPYSGANVLTF. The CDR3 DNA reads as TGCGCCAGCAGCCAAGATCTTCCCTACTCTGGGGCCAACGTCCTGACTTTC.

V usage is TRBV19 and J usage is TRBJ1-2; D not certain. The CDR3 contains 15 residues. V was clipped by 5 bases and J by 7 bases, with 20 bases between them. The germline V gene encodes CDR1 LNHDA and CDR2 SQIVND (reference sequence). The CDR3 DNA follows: TGTGCCAGTAGTGATCCGGACTGGACTCGGTCTGGCTACACCTTC. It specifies CASSDPDWTRSGYTF.

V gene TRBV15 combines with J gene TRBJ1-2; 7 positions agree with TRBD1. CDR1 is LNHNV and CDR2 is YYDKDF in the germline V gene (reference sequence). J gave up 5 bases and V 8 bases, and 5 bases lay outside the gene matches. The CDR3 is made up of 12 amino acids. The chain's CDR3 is CATLDRDYGYTF. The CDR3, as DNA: TGTGCCACCCTCGACAGGGATTATGGCTACACCTTC.

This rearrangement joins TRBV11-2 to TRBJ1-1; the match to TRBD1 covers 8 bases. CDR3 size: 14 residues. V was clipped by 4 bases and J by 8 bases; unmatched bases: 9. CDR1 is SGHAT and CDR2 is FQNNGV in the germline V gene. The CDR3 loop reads CASSSLTGVGEAFF. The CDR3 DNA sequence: TGTGCCAGCAGCTCCTTGACAGGGGTCGGGGAAGCTTTCTTT.

The CDR3 bases are TGTGCCTGCGAGGGGACCAAGGACACTGAAGCTTTCTTT. Translating it yields CACEGTKDTEAFF. The chain carries TRBV6-5 and TRBJ1-1, with D possibly matching TRBD1 (5 bases). The CDR3 is 13 amino acids. The V gene's germline CDR1 is MNHEY and CDR2 SVGAGI. The V end was cut by 11 bases, the J end by 3 bases, with 16 bases between.

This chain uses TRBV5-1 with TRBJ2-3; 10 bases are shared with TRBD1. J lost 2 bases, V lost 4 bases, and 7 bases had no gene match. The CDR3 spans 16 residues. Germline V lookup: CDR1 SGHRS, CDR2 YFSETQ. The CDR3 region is CASSLSGTGVTDTQYF. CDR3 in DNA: TGCGCCAGCAGCCTCTCCGGGACAGGGGTCACAGATACGCAGTATTTT.

The CDR3 bases are TGTGCCAGCAGTCCAACGGGGGCCGCGAACACCGGGGAGCTGTTTTTT. Residues: CASSPTGAANTGELFF. The rearrangement links TRBV6-2 or TRBV6-3 to TRBJ2-2; either TRBD1 or TRBD2 may fit D (6 bases each). In germline, CDR1 is MNHEY, CDR2 SVGEGT. This CDR3 spans 16 amino acids. With 5 bases removed from V and 0 bases from J, the gap between germline ends came to 13 bases.

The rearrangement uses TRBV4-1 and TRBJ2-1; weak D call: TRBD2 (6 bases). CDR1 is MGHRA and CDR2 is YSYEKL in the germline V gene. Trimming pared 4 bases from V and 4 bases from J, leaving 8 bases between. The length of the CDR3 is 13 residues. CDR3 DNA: TGCGCCAGCAGCCCCGGGACTTACAATGAGCAGTTCTTC. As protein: CASSPGTYNEQFF.

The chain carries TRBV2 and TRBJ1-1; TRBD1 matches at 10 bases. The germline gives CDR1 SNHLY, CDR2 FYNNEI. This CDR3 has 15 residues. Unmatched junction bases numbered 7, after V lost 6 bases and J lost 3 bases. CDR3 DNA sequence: TGTGCCAGCAGACCTTTGACAGGGGGCCACACTGAAGCTTTCTTT. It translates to CASRPLTGGHTEAFF.

CDR3 protein: CASSFDSSYEQYF. CDR3 DNA sequence: TGTGCCAGCAGCTTCGACAGCTCCTACGAGCAGTACTTC. V is TRBV12-1 and J is TRBJ2-7; the table's TRBD1 call for D was not verified on the DNA. TRBV12-1 is annotated as a pseudogene. This CDR3 is 13 amino acids long.

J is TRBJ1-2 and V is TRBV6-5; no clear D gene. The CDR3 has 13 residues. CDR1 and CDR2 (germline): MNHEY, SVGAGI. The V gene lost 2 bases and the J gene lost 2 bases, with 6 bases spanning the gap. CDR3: CASSYGVNYGYTF. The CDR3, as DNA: TGTGCCAGCAGTTACGGGGTCAACTATGGCTACACCTTC.

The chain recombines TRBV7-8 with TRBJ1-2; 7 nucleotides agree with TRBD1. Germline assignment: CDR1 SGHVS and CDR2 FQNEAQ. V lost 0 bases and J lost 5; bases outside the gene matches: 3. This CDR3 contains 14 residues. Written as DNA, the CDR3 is TGTGCCAGCAGCTTAGCGACAGGGCGTTATGGCTACACCTTC. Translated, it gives CASSLATGRYGYTF.

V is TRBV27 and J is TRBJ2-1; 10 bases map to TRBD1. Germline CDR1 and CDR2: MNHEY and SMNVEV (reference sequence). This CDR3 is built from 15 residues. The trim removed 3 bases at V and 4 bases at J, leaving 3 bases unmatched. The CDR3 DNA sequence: TGTGCCAGCAGTTTGACAGGGGGCCTTTACAATGAGCAGTTCTTC. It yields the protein CASSLTGGLYNEQFF.

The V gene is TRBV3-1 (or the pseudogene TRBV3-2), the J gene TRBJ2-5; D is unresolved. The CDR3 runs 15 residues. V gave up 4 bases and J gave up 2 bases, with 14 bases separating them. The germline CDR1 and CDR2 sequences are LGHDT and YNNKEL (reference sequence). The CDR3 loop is CASSPRVALQETQYF. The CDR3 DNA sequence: TGTGCCAGCAGCCCTCGAGTGGCGCTTCAAGAGACCCAGTACTTC.

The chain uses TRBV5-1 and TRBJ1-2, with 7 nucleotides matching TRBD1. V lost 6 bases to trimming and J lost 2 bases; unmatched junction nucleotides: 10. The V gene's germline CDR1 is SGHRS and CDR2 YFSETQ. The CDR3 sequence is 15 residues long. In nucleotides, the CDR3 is TGCGCCAGCACCTGGGCCCAGGGACAGAACTATGGCTACACCTTC. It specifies CASTWAQGQNYGYTF.

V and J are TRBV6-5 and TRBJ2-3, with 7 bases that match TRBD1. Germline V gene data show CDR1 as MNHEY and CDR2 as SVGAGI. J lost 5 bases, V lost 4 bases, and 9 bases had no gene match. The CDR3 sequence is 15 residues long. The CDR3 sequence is CASSLLSQGVDTQYF. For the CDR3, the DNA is TGTGCCAGCAGTTTGTTAAGCCAGGGGGTAGATACGCAGTATTTT.